This T cell receptor beta chain came from a study of blood T cell repertoires in COVID-19. The overall study: From T cells, B-cell-depleted T cells, or PBMCs came the material, which was cDNA or gDNA.

Authors' methods: Nucleated cell number was recorded as an estimate derived from reference gene primer amplification. TCRdb's table, derived via immunoSEQ multiplex PCR, lists solely in-frame clones and lacks some. V, J and clone size reflect that table, while D and trimming were determined from the DNA. Of some 250,000 clones listed, around 93% are singletons. CDR1 is LNHDA and CDR2 is SQIVND in the germline V gene (reference sequence). The CDR3 has 15 residues. The V and J ends lost 9 bases and 3 bases, in that order; junction bases with no gene match: 10. Those who participated ranged in age from 18 to 89 years and resided in approximately 23 US areas. Each participant's cohort was designated according to participant-reported clinical history.

This chain connects TRBV19 to TRBJ1-4; 7 nucleotides match TRBD1. This TCR derives from a human donor in a cohort exposed to, infected with or recovered from COVID-19 (not recorded which). The donor label of this sample is uncertain. The sequenced sample was PBMCs or T cells enriched from blood (not recorded which). CDR3 nucleotides: TGTGCCAGCCAAGAAGCAGGGGGAGCTAATGAAAAACTGTTTTTT. This translates into CASQEAGGANEKLFF.